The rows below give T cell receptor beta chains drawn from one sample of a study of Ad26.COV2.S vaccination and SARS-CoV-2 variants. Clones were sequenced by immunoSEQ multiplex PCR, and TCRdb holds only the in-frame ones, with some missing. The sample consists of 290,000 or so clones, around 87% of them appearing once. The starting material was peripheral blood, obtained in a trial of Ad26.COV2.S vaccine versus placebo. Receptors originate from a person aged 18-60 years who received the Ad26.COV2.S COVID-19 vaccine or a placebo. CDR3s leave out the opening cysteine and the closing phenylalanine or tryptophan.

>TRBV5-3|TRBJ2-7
ARSLRDEQY
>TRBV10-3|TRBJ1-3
AIATGTGDRGGLSGNTIY
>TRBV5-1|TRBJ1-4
ASSTGQGAPQAGEKLF
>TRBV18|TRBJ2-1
ASSPVLARPNNEQF
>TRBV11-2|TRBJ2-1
ASSLAGGGRGNEQF
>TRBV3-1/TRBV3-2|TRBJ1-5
ASSQGTGGGNQPQH
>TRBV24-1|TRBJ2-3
ATSDTASTDTQY
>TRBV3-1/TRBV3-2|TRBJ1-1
ASSRDWDRGPNTEAF
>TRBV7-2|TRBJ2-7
ASSSRGGAPGEQY
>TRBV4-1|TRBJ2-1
ASSQSGTSDPVDNEQF
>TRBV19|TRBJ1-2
ASRGGANYGYT
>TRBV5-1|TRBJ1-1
ASKRTENTEAF
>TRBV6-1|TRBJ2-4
ASSDGTVLY
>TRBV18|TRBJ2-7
ASSPGTSGYEQY
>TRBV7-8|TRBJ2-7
ASSFLTRASYEQY
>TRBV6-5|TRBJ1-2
ASTLGQGYGYT
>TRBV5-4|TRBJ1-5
ASSSTNGILSNQPQH
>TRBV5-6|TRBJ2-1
ASSLGQGPNEQF
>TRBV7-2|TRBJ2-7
ASSPGRLASSYEQY
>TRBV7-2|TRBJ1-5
ASSPQGVNQPQH
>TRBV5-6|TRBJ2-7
ASSLGARDEQY
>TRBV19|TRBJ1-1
ASSIFQGGTEAF
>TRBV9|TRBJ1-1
ASSADRANTEAF
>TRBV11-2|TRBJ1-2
ASSFLDRAPF
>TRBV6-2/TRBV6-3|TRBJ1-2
ASTPRGQGNGYT
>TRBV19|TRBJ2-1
ASSEPGNEQF
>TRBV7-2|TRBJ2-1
ASSLELARYSYNEQF
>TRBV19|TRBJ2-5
ASSAGSGGGETQY
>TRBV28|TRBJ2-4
ASSSLTGGASKNIQY
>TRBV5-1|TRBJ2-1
ASSLEILAGGVGNEQF
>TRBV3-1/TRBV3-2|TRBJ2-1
ASSQDLRGAYYNEQF
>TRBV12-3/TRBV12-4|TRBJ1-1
ASSNRGLAF
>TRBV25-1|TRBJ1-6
ASSEYSGLGYNSPLH
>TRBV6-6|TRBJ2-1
ASSPAGSWYNEQF
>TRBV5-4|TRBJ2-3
ASSSDRASTDTQY
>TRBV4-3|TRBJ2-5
ASSQDTRRRYFQETQY
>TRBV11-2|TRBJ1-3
ASSLRQVEGGNTIY
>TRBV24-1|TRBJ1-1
ATSFLRGNTEAF
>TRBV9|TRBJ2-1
ASSARDSSYNEQF
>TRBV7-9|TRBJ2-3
ASSLGHGALDTQY
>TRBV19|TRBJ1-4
ASKWRTGLKLF
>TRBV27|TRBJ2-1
ASRMRGAQALVYNEQF
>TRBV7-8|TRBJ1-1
ASSSTATFKAF
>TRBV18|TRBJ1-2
ASSPADRGYGYT
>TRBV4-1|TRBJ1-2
ASSQVLGTGGYGYT
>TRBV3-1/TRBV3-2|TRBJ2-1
ASSPFLAGEQF
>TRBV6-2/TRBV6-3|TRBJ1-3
ASSNQGWPGNTIY
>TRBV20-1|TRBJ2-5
SAKEWETQY
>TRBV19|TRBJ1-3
ASSRVPAGNTIY
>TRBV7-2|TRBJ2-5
ASSAGGGRLETQY
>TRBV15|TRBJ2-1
ATSRRDREGNEQF